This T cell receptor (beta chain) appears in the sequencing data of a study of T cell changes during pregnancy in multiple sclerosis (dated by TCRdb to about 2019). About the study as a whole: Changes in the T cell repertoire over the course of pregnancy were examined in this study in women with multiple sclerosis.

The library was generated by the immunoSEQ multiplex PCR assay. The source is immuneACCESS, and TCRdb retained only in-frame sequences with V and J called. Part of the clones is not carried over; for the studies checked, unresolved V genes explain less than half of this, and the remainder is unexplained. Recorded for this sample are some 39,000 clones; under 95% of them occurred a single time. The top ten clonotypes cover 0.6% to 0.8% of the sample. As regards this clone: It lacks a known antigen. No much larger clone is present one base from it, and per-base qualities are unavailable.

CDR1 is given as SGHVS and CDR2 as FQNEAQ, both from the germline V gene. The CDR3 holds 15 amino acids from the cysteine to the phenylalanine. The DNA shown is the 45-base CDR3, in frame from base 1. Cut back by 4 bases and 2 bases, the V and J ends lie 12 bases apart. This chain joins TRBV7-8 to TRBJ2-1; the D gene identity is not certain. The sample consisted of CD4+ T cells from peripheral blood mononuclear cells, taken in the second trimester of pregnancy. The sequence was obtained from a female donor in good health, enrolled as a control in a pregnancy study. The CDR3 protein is CASSSRVGPYNEQFF. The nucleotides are TGTGCCAGCAGCTCACGAGTCGGTCCCTACAATGAGCAGTTCTTC.